This is a list of T cell receptor beta chains from one sample in a study of blood T cell repertoires in COVID-19. The method was immunoSEQ multiplex PCR; TCRdb's version includes in-frame clones alone and lacks a portion of them. Altogether some 130,000 clones are present, approximately 84% being singletons, with the ten largest covering under 7%. Input material: PBMCs or T cells enriched from blood (not recorded which). All receptors derive from a man between 35 and 55 years old with acute COVID-19. The CDR3 runs from the conserved cysteine through the conserved F or W. Each record gives: D gene, J gene, clone size, V gene, CDR3 protein, CDR3 DNA. A D gene is named only where the DNA matches it firmly. Where a row states a size, it is once, few, many or the class of an expanded clone; other rows omit it.

TRBD1 TRBJ2-1 . TRBV5-5 CASSDRGYNEQFF TGTGCCAGCTCGGACAGGGGCTACAATGAGCAGTTCTTC
. TRBJ2-5 . TRBV9 CASSGIALGTQYF TGTGCCAGCAGCGGGATAGCGCTGGGGACCCAGTACTTC
. TRBJ1-3 . TRBV10-1 CASSFKSSGNTIYF TGCGCCAGCAGTTTCAAGAGCTCTGGAAACACCATATATTTT
TRBD2 TRBJ2-1 . TRBV6-1 CASSGLAGGSYNEQFF TGTGCCAGCAGTGGACTAGCGGGAGGCTCCTACAATGAGCAGTTCTTC
. TRBJ1-5 . TRBV25-1 CASRETDHSNQPQHF TGTGCCAGCAGGGAAACAGACCATAGCAATCAGCCCCAGCATTTT
TRBD2 TRBJ2-7 . TRBV7-9 CASVRGGGNSYEQYF TGTGCCAGCGTCCGGGGGGGCGGCAACTCCTACGAGCAGTACTTC
TRBD2 TRBJ2-3 . TRBV5-1 CASSFWTSGSRSDTQYF TGCGCCAGCAGCTTCTGGACTAGCGGGAGTAGATCCGATACGCAGTATTTT
TRBD1 TRBJ1-3 . TRBV28 CASSLWAGQLSGNTIYF TGTGCCAGCAGTTTATGGGCGGGACAGCTCTCTGGAAACACCATATATTTT
. TRBJ2-3 once TRBV5-1 CASSRLGLTDTQYF TGCGCCAGCAGCCGATTGGGACTCACAGATACGCAGTATTTT
TRBD1 TRBJ2-1 . TRBV7-2 CASGRGSYNEQFF TGTGCCAGCGGCAGGGGGTCCTACAATGAGCAGTTCTTC
. TRBJ2-7 . TRBV7-2 CASSLESGSIYEQYF TGTGCCAGCAGCTTAGAATCAGGGTCGATCTACGAGCAGTACTTC
TRBD1 TRBJ2-3 . TRBV6-1 CASSVGTGGTDTQYF TGTGCCAGCAGTGTGGGGACAGGGGGCACAGATACGCAGTATTTT
TRBD1 TRBJ1-4 . TRBV14 CASSRRTGDEKLFF TGTGCCAGCAGCCGTCGGACAGGGGACGAAAAACTGTTTTTT
TRBD1 TRBJ1-2 . TRBV18 CASSPLEGGLYMYGYTF TGTGCCAGCTCACCACTCGAAGGGGGCTTGTATATGTATGGCTACACCTTC
. TRBJ1-3 . TRBV5-4 CASSTGAGNTIYF TGTGCCAGCAGCACGGGGGCTGGAAACACCATATATTTT
. TRBJ1-2 few TRBV6-5 CASTSGGPYGYTF TGTGCCAGCACATCGGGGGGACCCTATGGCTACACCTTC
TRBD2 TRBJ2-3 . TRBV7-2 CASSPLAGGPDTQYF TGTGCCAGCAGCCCACTAGCGGGGGGGCCTGATACGCAGTATTTT
. TRBJ2-3 . TRBV5-1 CASSPLGGDTQYF TGCGCCAGCAGTCCTCTCGGTGGAGATACGCAGTATTTT
. TRBJ2-7 . TRBV7-9 CASSQNEQYF TGTGCCAGCAGCCAGAACGAGCAGTACTTC
TRBD1 TRBJ2-2 . TRBV9 CASSASGGQGYGELFF TGTGCCAGCAGTGCTTCCGGGGGACAGGGGTACGGGGAGCTGTTTTTT
TRBD1 TRBJ2-7 . TRBV28 CASTPSGTGLNEQYF TGTGCCAGCACCCCTTCCGGGACAGGACTAAACGAGCAGTACTTC
TRBD1 TRBJ2-3 few TRBV7-2 CASRAGGGGDTQYF TGTGCCAGCAGAGCAGGGGGCGGTGGGGATACGCAGTATTTT
TRBD2 TRBJ2-1 . TRBV29-1 CSARGGLNEQFF TGCAGCGCCCGGGGGGGGCTGAATGAGCAGTTCTTC
. TRBJ2-7 . TRBV12-1 CASSLVGQGTYEQYF .
TRBD1 TRBJ1-3 . TRBV10-3 CAISEAGGSRNTIYF TGTGCCATCAGTGAAGCAGGGGGCTCTAGAAACACCATATATTTT
. TRBJ1-3 . TRBV6-1 CASSERGGSGNTIYF TGTGCCAGCAGTGAACGCGGGGGCAGTGGAAACACCATATATTTT
TRBD2 TRBJ2-1 few TRBV28 CASSLGLAGGFPHNEQFF TGTGCCAGCAGTTTGGGACTAGCGGGAGGGTTTCCACACAATGAGCAGTTCTTC
. TRBJ1-4 once TRBV28 CASSQTVNEKLFF TGTGCCAGCAGTCAGACAGTTAATGAAAAACTGTTTTTT